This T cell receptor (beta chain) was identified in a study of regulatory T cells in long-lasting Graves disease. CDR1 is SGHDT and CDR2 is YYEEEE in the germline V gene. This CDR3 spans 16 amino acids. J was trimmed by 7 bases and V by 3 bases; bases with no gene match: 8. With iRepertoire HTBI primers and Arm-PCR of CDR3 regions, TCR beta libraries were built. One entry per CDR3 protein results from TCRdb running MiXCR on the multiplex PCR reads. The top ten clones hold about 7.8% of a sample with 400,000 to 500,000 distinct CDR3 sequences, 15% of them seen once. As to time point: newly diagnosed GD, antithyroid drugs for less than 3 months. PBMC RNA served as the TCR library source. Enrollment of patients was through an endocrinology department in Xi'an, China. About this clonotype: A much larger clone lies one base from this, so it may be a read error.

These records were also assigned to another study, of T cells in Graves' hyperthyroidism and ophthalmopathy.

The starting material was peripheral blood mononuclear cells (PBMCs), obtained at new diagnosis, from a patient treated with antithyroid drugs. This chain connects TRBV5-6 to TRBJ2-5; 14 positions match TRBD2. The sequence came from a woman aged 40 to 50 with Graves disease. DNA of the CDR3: TGTGCCAGCAGCTCGCGGGGACTAGCGGGAGCAGGGACCCAGTACTTC. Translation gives CASSSRGLAGAGTQYF. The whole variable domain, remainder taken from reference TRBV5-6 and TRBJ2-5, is DAGVTQSPTHLIKTRGQQVTLRCSPKSGHDTVSWYQQALGQGPQFIFQYYEEEERQRGNFPDRFSGHQFPNYSSELNVNALLLGDSALYLCASSSRGLAGAGTQYFGPGTRLLVL.